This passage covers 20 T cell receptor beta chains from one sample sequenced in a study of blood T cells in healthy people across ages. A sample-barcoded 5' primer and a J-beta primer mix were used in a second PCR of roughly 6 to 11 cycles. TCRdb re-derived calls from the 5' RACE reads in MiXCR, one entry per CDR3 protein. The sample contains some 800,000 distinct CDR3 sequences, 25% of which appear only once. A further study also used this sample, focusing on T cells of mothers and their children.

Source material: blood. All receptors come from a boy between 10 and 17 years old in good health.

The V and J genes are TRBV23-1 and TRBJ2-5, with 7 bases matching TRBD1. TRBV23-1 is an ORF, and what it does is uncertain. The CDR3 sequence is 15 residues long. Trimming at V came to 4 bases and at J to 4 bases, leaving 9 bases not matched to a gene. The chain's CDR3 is CASSPCRQGRETQYF. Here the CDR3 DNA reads TGCGCCAGCAGTCCCTGCCGACAGGGAAGAGAGACCCAGTACTTC.

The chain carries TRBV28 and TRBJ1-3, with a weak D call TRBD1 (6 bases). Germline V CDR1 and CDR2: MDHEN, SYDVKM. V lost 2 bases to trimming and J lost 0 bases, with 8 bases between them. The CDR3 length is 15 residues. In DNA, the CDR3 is TGTGCCAGCAGTTTAAGGGGGACCTCTGGAAACACCATATATTTT. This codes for CASSLRGTSGNTIYF.

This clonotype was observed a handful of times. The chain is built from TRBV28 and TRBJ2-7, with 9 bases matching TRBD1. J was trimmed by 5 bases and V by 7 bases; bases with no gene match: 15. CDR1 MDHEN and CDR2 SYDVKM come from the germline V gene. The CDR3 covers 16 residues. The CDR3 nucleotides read TGTGCCAGCAACTCCCGACCGGGACAGGGTAGGCACGAGCAGTACTTC. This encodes CASNSRPGQGRHEQYF.

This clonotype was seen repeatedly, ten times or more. CDR3 sequence (DNA): TGCGCCAGCAGCCAAGCGTGGCAGGGTAATTCACCCCTCCACTTT. Its translation is CASSQAWQGNSPLHF. The chain couples TRBV4-3 to TRBJ1-6; a weak D match, TRBD1 (5 bases). The CDR3 sequence is 15 residues long. V was shortened by 1 base and J by 6 bases, with 10 bases between the two germline ends. Germline V CDR1 and CDR2: LGHNA, YSLEER.

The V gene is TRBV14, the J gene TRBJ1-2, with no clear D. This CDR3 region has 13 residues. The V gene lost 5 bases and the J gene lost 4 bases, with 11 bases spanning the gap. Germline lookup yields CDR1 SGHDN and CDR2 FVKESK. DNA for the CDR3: TGTGCCAGCAGCGCAGTGCGGAGCTATGGCTACACCTTC. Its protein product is CASSAVRSYGYTF.

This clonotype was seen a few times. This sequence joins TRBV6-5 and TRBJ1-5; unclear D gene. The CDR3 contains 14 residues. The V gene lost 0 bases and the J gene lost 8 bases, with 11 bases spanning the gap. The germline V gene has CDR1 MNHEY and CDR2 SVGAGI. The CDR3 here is CASSYSGIWEPQHF. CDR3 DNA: TGTGCCAGCAGTTACTCAGGGATTTGGGAGCCCCAGCATTTT.

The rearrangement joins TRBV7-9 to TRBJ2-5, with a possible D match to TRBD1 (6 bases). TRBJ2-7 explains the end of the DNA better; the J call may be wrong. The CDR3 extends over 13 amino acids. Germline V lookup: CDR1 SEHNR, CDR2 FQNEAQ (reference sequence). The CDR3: CASSYLAGDEQYF. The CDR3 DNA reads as TGTGCCAGCAGCTACCTTGCAGGGGACGAGCAGTACTTC.

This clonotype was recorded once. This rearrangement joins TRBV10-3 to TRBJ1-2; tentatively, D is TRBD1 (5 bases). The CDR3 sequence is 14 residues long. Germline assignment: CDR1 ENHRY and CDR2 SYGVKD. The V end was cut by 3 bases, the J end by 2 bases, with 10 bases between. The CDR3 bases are TGTGCCATCAGTGACCCCAGGGCCAACTATGGCTACACCTTC. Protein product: CAISDPRANYGYTF.

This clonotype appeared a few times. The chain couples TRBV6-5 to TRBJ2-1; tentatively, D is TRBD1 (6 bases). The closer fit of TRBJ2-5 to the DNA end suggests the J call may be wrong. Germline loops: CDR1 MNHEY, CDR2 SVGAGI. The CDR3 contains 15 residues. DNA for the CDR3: TGTGCCAGCAGTTACTCGGGCCAGGGGATGGAGACCCAGTACTTC. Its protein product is CASSYSGQGMETQYF.

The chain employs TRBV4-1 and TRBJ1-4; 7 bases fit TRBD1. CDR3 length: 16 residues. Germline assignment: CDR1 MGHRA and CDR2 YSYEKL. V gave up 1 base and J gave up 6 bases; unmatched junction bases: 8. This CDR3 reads CASSQGNSGTDEKLFF. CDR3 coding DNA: TGCGCCAGCAGCCAAGGAAATTCCGGGACAGATGAAAAACTGTTTTTT.

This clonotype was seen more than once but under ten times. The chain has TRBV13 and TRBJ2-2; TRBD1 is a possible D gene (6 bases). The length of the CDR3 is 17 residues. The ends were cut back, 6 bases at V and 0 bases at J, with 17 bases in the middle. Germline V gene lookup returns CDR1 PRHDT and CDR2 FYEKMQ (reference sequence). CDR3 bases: TGTGCCAGCAGACCCCCGACAGGTGTCGCGAACACCGGGGAGCTGTTTTTT. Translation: CASRPPTGVANTGELFF.

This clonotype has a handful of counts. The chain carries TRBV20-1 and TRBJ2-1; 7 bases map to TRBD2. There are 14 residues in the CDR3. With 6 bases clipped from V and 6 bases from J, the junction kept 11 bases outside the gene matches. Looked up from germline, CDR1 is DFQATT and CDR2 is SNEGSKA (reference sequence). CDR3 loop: CSAMPLAASNEQFF. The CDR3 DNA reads TGCAGTGCCATGCCCCTAGCGGCCTCCAATGAGCAGTTCTTC.

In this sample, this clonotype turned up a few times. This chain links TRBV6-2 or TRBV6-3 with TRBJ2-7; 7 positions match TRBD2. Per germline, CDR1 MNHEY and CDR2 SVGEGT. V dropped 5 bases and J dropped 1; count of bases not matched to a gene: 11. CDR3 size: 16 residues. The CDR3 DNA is TGTGCCAGCAGTATCCCCCTAGCGGAATATTCCTACGAGCAGTACTTC. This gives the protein CASSIPLAEYSYEQYF.

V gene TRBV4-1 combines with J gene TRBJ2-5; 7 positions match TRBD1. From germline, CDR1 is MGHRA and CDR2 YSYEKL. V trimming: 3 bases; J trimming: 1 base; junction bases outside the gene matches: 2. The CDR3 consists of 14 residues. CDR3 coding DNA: TGCGCCAGCAGCCAGACAGGGTTCCAAGAGACCCAGTACTTC. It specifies CASSQTGFQETQYF.

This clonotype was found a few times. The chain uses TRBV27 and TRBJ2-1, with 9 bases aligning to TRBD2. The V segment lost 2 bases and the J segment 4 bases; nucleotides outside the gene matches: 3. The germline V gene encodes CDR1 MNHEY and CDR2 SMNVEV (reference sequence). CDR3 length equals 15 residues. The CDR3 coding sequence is TGTGCCAGCAGTTTAGCTAGCGGGGAGTACAATGAGCAGTTCTTC. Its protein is CASSLASGEYNEQFF.

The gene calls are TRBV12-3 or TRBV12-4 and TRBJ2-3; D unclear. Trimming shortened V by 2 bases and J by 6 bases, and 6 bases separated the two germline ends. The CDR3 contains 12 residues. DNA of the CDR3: TGTGCCAGCAGTTTAACGGAGGATACGCAGTATTTT. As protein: CASSLTEDTQYF.

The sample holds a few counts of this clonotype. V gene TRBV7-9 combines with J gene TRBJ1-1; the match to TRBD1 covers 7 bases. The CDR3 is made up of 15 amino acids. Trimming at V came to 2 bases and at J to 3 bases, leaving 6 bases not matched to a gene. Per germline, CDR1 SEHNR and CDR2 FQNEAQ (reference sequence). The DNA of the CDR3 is TGTGCCAGCAGCTTACAGGGGGTGGAGTACACTGAAGCTTTCTTT. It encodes CASSLQGVEYTEAFF.

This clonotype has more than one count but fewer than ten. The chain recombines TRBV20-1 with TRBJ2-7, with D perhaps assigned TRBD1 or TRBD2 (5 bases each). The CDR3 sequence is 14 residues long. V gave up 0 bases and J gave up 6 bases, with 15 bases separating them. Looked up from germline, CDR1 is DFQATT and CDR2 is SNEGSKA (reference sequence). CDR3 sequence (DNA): TGCAGTGCTAGAGATCCCCAGGGTGGGGGCGAGCAGTACTTC. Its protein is CSARDPQGGGEQYF.

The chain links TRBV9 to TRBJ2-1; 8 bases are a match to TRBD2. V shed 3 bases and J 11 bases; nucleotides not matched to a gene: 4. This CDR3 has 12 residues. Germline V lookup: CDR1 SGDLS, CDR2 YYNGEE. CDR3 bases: TGTGCCAGCAGCGAGCTAGCGGGCCAGCAGTTCTTC. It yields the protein CASSELAGQQFF.

This chain's CDR3 is CASSPTPRTENTEAFF. The CDR3 DNA reads as TGTGCCAGCAGCCCCACACCCCGGACCGAGAACACTGAAGCTTTCTTT. V usage is TRBV7-9 and J usage is TRBJ1-1; D unclear. V dropped 5 bases and J dropped 1 base, with 17 bases sitting between them. CDR1 and CDR2 from the germline V gene are SEHNR and FQNEAQ (reference sequence). This CDR3 has 16 amino acids.